This T cell receptor beta chain was obtained from a study of T cell repertoires in cytomegalovirus infection. Study context: HLA-B-restricted CMV epitopes that are well studied, plus recently identified HLA-C-restricted ones, were used by the study. Carrying CMV and the relevant HLA type showed in public TCR beta signatures.

Comment on this clonotype: Antigen specificity is unknown.

Germline V gene sequence: CDR1 MNHEY, CDR2 SVGEGT. This CDR3 is 15 amino acids long. V lost 6 bases and J lost 5, with 20 bases in between. Study-wide results and caveats: There were HLA-C-restricted CMV-specific TCR beta clonotypes dominating the ex vivo response.

From the reads, TCRdb called clonotypes with MiXCR, one entry per CDR3 protein. Here the sample spans 700,000 to 900,000 distinct CDR3 sequences, approximately 32% being singletons. The sequence was collected from a human donor in good health (CMV status not recorded). Some clones in this sample may be carry-over from other donors' samples. The rearrangement joins TRBV6-2 or TRBV6-3 to TRBJ2-7; possible D gene TRBD2, 5 bases. The source was cultured CD8+ T cells from PBMCs, collected from culture after CMV antigen stimulation. CDR3 nucleotides: TGTGCCAGCAGCCTCGGCGCCGGGGTATGGGACGAGCAGTACGTC. Translation gives CASSLGAGVWDEQYV.